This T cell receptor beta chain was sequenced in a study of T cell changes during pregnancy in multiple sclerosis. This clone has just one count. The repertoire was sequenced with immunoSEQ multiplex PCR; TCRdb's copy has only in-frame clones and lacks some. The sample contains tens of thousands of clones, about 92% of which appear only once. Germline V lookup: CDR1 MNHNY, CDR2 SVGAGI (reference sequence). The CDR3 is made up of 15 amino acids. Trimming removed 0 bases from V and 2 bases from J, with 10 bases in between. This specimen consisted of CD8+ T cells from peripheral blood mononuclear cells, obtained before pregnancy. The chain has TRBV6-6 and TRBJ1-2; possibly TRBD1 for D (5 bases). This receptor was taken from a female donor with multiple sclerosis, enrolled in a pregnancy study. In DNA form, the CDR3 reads TGTGCCAGCAGTTACTCGACAGAAACGAACTATGGCTACACCTTC. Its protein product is CASSYSTETNYGYTF.